What follows are 29 T cell receptor beta chains derived from one specimen sequenced in a study of T-cell reconstitution after alpha-beta-depleted transplantation in children. Preparing the TCRbeta library involved the use of unique molecular identifiers. TCRdb itself ran the PCR reads through MiXCR, one entry per CDR3 protein. The profile shows 250,000 to 300,000 distinct CDR3 sequences, more than 8% of them singletons. Sequenced here: PBMCs from the stem cell graft donor, sampled from the stem cell graft. These receptors originate from a human donor who donated a stem cell graft to a child with SCID.

This chain uses TRBV12-3 or TRBV12-4 with TRBJ2-7, with a tentative D call TRBD2 (5 bases). The CDR3 has 13 residues. V gave up 2 bases and J gave up 6 bases, with 11 bases separating them. The CDR3 DNA sequence: TGTGCCAGCAGTTTACGGGGTTGGGGCGAGCAGTACTTC. The encoded protein is CASSLRGWGEQYF.

This clonotype was observed a handful of times. The chain links TRBV18 to TRBJ2-1; 8 nucleotides line up with TRBD2. V dropped 6 bases and J dropped 5; count of bases not matched to a gene: 15. The CDR3 is made up of 17 amino acids. Germline CDR1 is KGHSH and CDR2 is LQKENI. The CDR3 nucleotides are TGTGCCAGCTCGCCAACCGGTGGACTAGCTTTAAACAATGAGCAGTTCTTC. This encodes CASSPTGGLALNNEQFF. Full variable domain (outside the CDR3, taken from reference TRBV18 and TRBJ2-1): NAGVMQNPRHLVRRRGQEARLRCSPMKGHSHVYWYRQLPEEGLKFMVYLQKENIIDESGMPKERFSAEFPKEGPSILRIQQVVRGDSAAYFCASSPTGGLALNNEQFFGPGTRLTVL.

The chain is built from TRBV12-3 or TRBV12-4 and TRBJ1-4; TRBD1 aligns across 8 bases. V lost 6 bases to trimming and J lost 7 bases; unmatched junction nucleotides: 7. This CDR3 comprises 14 residues. CDR3 loop: CASSSTGVGEKLFF. CDR3 sequence (DNA): TGTGCCAGCAGCTCGACAGGGGTTGGTGAAAAACTGTTTTTT.

The V and J genes are TRBV5-1 and TRBJ2-2, with D maybe TRBD1 (6 bases). The CDR3 length is 17 residues. V shed 1 base and J shed 3 bases, with 16 bases lying between them. CDR1 is SGHRS and CDR2 is YFSETQ in the germline V gene. The CDR3 loop reads CASSLKGTGPDTGELFF. The CDR3 DNA sequence: TGCGCCAGCAGCTTGAAGGGAACAGGGCCGGACACCGGGGAGCTGTTTTTT.

This clonotype has a handful of counts. The J gene is TRBJ2-5, the V gene TRBV6-6; 7 bases fit TRBD2. CDR1 and CDR2 (germline): MNHNY, SVGAGI (reference sequence). The junction had 3 bases not matched to a gene; V was cut back by 5 bases and J by 3 bases. This CDR3 is 13 amino acids long. Here the CDR3 DNA reads TGTGCCAGCAGTCCTACTAGCGAAGAGACCCAGTACTTC. It yields the protein CASSPTSEETQYF.

On this clonotype: A read error is possible here, since a much larger clone lies one base away. The genes are TRBV5-6 and TRBJ2-2; D call uncertain. The germline gives CDR1 SGHDT, CDR2 YYEEEE. This CDR3 is 16 amino acids long. V dropped 0 bases and J dropped 2 bases, with 11 bases sitting between them. The CDR3, as DNA: TGTGCCAGCAGCTTGGAACAGTGGGCAAACACCGGGGAGCTGTTTTTT. Translation: CASSLEQWANTGELFF.

This clonotype was seen at least ten times. The chain employs TRBV12-3 or TRBV12-4 and TRBJ1-1, with 7 bases fitting TRBD1. The CDR3 consists of 14 residues. V lost 6 bases and J lost 4; bases outside the gene matches: 8. The CDR3 protein is CASRSPGQSTEAFF. In DNA form, the CDR3 reads TGTGCCAGCAGAAGTCCGGGACAGAGCACTGAAGCTTTCTTT.

The rearrangement uses TRBV7-9 and TRBJ2-1; maybe TRBD1 (6 bases). Between the trimmed V and J ends, which lost 6 bases and 7 bases, there was a span of 19 bases. The germline V gene encodes CDR1 SEHNR and CDR2 FQNEAQ (reference sequence). This CDR3 has 15 residues. The CDR3 reads CASSHSNRVGNEQFF. Here the CDR3 DNA reads TGTGCCAGCAGTCACAGTAACAGGGTGGGGAATGAGCAGTTCTTC.

V gene TRBV7-8 combines with J gene TRBJ1-1; possible D gene TRBD1, 5 bases. Trimming took off 2 bases at V and 0 bases at J, with 7 bases between the two ends. CDR1 is SGHVS and CDR2 is FQNEAQ in the germline V gene. This CDR3 region has 14 residues. The CDR3 reads CASSLKQVNTEAFF. As DNA, the CDR3 is TGTGCCAGCAGCTTAAAACAGGTGAACACTGAAGCTTTCTTT.

This clonotype was found many times. The V and J genes are TRBV27 and TRBJ2-3; TRBD2 matches 7 bases. This CDR3 has 14 amino acids. With 2 bases clipped from V and 5 bases from J, the junction kept 4 bases outside the gene matches. Germline V gives CDR1 MNHEY, CDR2 SMNVEV (reference sequence). Here the CDR3 DNA reads TGTGCCAGCAGTTTACAGCGGGGTTTAGATACGCAGTATTTT. Translating gives CASSLQRGLDTQYF.

This clonotype occurred many times. The rearrangement uses TRBV13 and TRBJ2-1; possible D gene TRBD2, 6 bases. This CDR3 is built from 15 residues. V was clipped by 5 bases and J by 2 bases, with 13 bases between them. Germline assignment: CDR1 PRHDT and CDR2 FYEKMQ (reference sequence). CDR3 sequence: CASSRRVQTYNEQFF. The DNA for the CDR3 is TGTGCCAGCAGCCGGAGGGTTCAGACCTACAATGAGCAGTTCTTC.

The chain uses TRBV5-1 and TRBJ2-1; D is undetermined. The V end was cut by 9 bases, the J end by 0 bases, with 13 bases between. The germline V gene has CDR1 SGHRS and CDR2 YFSETQ. This CDR3 is built from 14 residues. The CDR3 DNA sequence: TGCGCCACCCGTAGAGATTTCTCCTACAATGAGCAGTTCTTC. Translated, it gives CATRRDFSYNEQFF.

The V call is TRBV7-2, the J call TRBJ1-1, with D unresolved. The V end was cut by 3 bases, the J end by 8 bases, with 13 bases between. The CDR3 is 13 amino acids. Germline CDR1 SGHTA, CDR2 FQGNSA. CDR3 protein: CASSFDFSGEAFF. The CDR3 nucleotides read TGTGCCAGCAGCTTTGACTTTTCGGGGGAAGCTTTCTTT. Combining the CDR3 with reference TRBV7-2 and TRBJ1-1 gives the whole variable domain GAGVSQSPSNKVTEKGKDVELRCDPISGHTALYWYRQSLGQGLEFLIYFQGNSAPDKSGLPSDRFSAERTGGSVSTLTIQRTQQEDSAVYLCASSFDFSGEAFFGQGTRLTVV.

This clonotype has only one observation. This chain connects TRBV5-1 to TRBJ1-2; 8 bases map to TRBD1. V was pared by 0 bases and J by 6 bases, with 10 bases of the junction left unmatched. The germline CDR1 and CDR2 sequences are SGHRS and YFSETQ. The CDR3 is 16 residues long. In DNA, the CDR3 is TGCGCCAGCAGCTTGGGGACAGGGAGTTCTTTCCATGGCTACACCTTC. It is translated as CASSLGTGSSFHGYTF.

Points on this clonotype: The junction shows a germline mismatch at one end, possibly a read error. The chain employs TRBV9 and TRBJ2-2; perhaps D is TRBD1 or TRBD2 (5 bases each). The CDR3 is 15 amino acids. Germline-derived CDR1 and CDR2 are SGDLS and YYNGEE. CDR3 in DNA: TGTGCCAGCAACCCCGGGACCCCGACCACCGTGGAGCTGTTTTTT. Its protein product is CASNPGTPTTVELFF.

V is TRBV29-1 and J is TRBJ1-1, with unresolved D. CDR1 and CDR2 from the germline V gene are SQVTM and ANQGSEA. V lost 3 bases and J lost 1, with 6 bases in between. The CDR3 is made up of 12 amino acids. The CDR3 sequence: CSVDGQNTEAFF. CDR3 sequence (DNA): TGCAGCGTTGACGGCCAGAACACTGAAGCTTTCTTT.

This chain links TRBV29-1 with TRBJ2-4; tentative D call: TRBD2 (6 bases). This CDR3 spans 13 amino acids. Trimming removed 3 bases at V and 1 base at J, with 7 bases between. Germline assignment: CDR1 SQVTM and CDR2 ANQGSEA. The CDR3 loop reads CSVEEGAKNIQYF. The CDR3 region has the DNA TGCAGCGTTGAGGAGGGGGCCAAAAACATTCAGTACTTC.

This clonotype was found many times. The chain joins TRBV10-1 to TRBJ2-3; a weak D match, TRBD1 (6 bases). This CDR3 is built from 14 residues. Germline V gene sequence: CDR1 WNHNN, CDR2 SYGVQD (reference sequence). Between the trimmed V and J ends, which lost 3 bases and 2 bases, there was a span of 9 bases. CDR3 loop: CASSDTGLTDTQYF. The DNA of the CDR3 is TGCGCCAGCAGTGACACAGGGCTCACAGATACGCAGTATTTT.

This clonotype was recorded a few times. The V gene is TRBV6-5, the J gene TRBJ1-3; a weak D match, TRBD1 (5 bases). Trimming stripped 5 bases from V and 0 bases from J, with 11 bases between. The CDR3 contains 15 residues. In germline, CDR1 is MNHEY, CDR2 SVGAGI. The CDR3 protein is CASSRGVFSGNTIYF. DNA of the CDR3: TGTGCCAGCAGTAGAGGGGTTTTCTCTGGAAACACCATATATTTT.

This clonotype showed up just a few times. The chain combines TRBV29-1 with TRBJ2-7; 7 nucleotides match TRBD1. Germline CDR1 SQVTM, CDR2 ANQGSEA. This CDR3 has 14 amino acids. V lost 5 bases to trimming and J lost 3 bases; unmatched junction nucleotides: 10. DNA for the CDR3: TGCAGCGTTAAGGAGTCAGGGGGTGGCTACGAGCAGTACTTC. Its protein product is CSVKESGGGYEQYF.

This clonotype was seen ten or more times. A read error may account for a junction end that differs from germline. The chain recombines TRBV5-1 with TRBJ2-7; the D gene is possibly TRBD2 (5 bases). The CDR3 length is 13 residues. Germline V gene sequence: CDR1 SGHRS, CDR2 YFSETQ. The CDR3 sequence: CASSLAPSYEQYF. CDR3 DNA: TGTGCCAGCAGCTTAGCGCCCTCCTACGAGCAGTACTTC.

The chain joins TRBV12-5 to TRBJ2-5; the D is unclear. From germline, CDR1 is LGHNT and CDR2 FRNRAP. CDR3 length: 13 residues. Trimming shortened V by 6 bases and J by 2 bases, and 10 bases separated the two germline ends. The CDR3 sequence: CASGHDNQETQYF. CDR3 nucleotides: TGTGCTAGTGGCCACGACAATCAAGAGACCCAGTACTTC.

This clonotype showed up just a few times. This chain's CDR3 is CATQEGSGELFF. The CDR3 nucleotides are TGTGCCACCCAAGAAGGGTCCGGGGAGCTGTTTTTT. The rearrangement uses TRBV15 and TRBJ2-2; D is unresolved. The CDR3 is 12 residues long. V lost 8 bases, J lost 6 bases, and 10 bases lay in between. Germline assignment: CDR1 LNHNV and CDR2 YYDKDF (reference sequence).

V is TRBV12-3 or TRBV12-4 and J is TRBJ2-5, with D hard to call. CDR3 size: 14 residues. V lost 6 bases and J lost 3, with 14 bases in between. CDR3: CASSLYGGKETQYF. In DNA form, the CDR3 reads TGTGCCAGCAGCCTTTACGGCGGTAAAGAGACCCAGTACTTC.

This clonotype has more than one count but fewer than ten. The gene calls are TRBV7-9 and TRBJ1-2; D possibly corresponds to TRBD1 (5 bases). Germline CDR1 is SEHNR and CDR2 is FQNEAQ (reference sequence). Trimming cost V 0 bases and J 4 bases, with 6 bases left between them. CDR3 length: 13 amino acids. The CDR3 spells CASSLAGGYGYTF. The CDR3 DNA sequence: TGTGCCAGCAGCTTAGCGGGGGGCTATGGCTACACCTTC.

V usage is TRBV7-8 and J usage is TRBJ1-6; D remains unclear. The length of the CDR3 is 15 residues. CDR1 and CDR2 from the germline V gene are SGHVS and FQNEAQ. The germline V and J ends were trimmed by 2 bases and 0 bases, with 5 bases remaining between them. The CDR3 loop reads CASSLKSSYNSPLHF. The DNA of the CDR3 is TGTGCCAGCAGCTTAAAGAGCTCCTATAATTCACCCCTCCACTTT.

This clonotype appeared a few times. This chain uses TRBV5-1 with TRBJ2-2, with D possibly TRBD2 on 5 matching bases. The germline V gene encodes CDR1 SGHRS and CDR2 YFSETQ. The V end lost 0 bases, the J end lost 3 bases, and 6 bases lay between the germline ends. The CDR3 extends over 14 amino acids. CDR3 sequence: CASSLGEYTGELFF. The CDR3 DNA reads as TGCGCCAGCAGCTTGGGGGAGTACACCGGGGAGCTGTTTTTT. Drawing the rest from reference TRBV5-1 and TRBJ2-2, the complete variable domain is KAGVTQTPRYLIKTRGQQVTLSCSPISGHRSVSWYQQTPGQGLQFLFEYFSETQRNKGNFPGRFSGRQFSNSRSEMNVSTLELGDSALYLCASSLGEYTGELFFGEGSRLTVL.

This clonotype was recorded many times. The V gene is TRBV3-1, the J gene TRBJ1-1; possibly TRBD1 for D (5 bases). CDR3 length: 15 amino acids. Germline loops: CDR1 LGHDT, CDR2 YNNKEL (reference sequence). The V end was cut by 0 bases, the J end by 9 bases, with 17 bases between. CDR3 region: CASSQEVDGRGQAFF. CDR3 sequence (DNA): TGTGCCAGCAGCCAAGAAGTCGATGGGAGGGGACAAGCTTTCTTT.

The chain employs TRBV2 and TRBJ2-2; D uncertain. The V end lost 1 base, the J end lost 8 bases, and 11 bases lay between the germline ends. CDR3 length: 14 residues. CDR1 and CDR2 from the germline V gene are SNHLY and FYNNEI. The CDR3 DNA is TGTGCCAGCAGTGAAGGTTTAAGGTCGGGGGAGCTGTTTTTT. This translates into CASSEGLRSGELFF. The entire variable domain, with the rest obtained from reference TRBV2 and TRBJ2-2, is as follows: EPEVTQTPSHQVTQMGQEVILRCVPISNHLYFYWYRQILGQKVEFLVSFYNNEISEKSEIFDDQFSVERPDGSNFTLKIRSTKLEDSAMYFCASSEGLRSGELFFGEGSRLTVL.